Described below is a single TCR beta chain sequence and its context. This CDR3 is built from 14 residues. CDR1 and CDR2 from the germline V gene are SEHNR and FQNEAQ (reference sequence). V lost 6 bases, J lost 2 bases, and 5 bases stayed unmatched. PCR amplification relied on 60 Vbeta primers (plus 13 Jbeta primers). Clones were sequenced by immunoSEQ multiplex PCR, and TCRdb holds only the in-frame ones, with some missing. The sample holds 100,000 to 150,000 clones. The sample comes from a study of cytomegalovirus exposure and HLA in healthy donors. This chain joins TRBV7-9 and TRBJ1-2, with 8 bases aligning to TRBD1. This TCR was recovered from a woman in her forties in good health and CMV-seropositive. Sequencing was performed on PBMCs. CDR3 protein: CASRPQGANYGYTF. DNA of the CDR3: TGTGCCAGCAGGCCTCAGGGGGCGAACTATGGCTACACCTTC.